This record looks at one TCR beta chain sequence and its context. Its antigen is not known. V gave up 7 bases and J gave up 3 bases, with 6 bases separating them. The CDR3 runs 11 residues. The sample comes from a study of CD8+CD57+ T cells in acquired aplastic anemia. Across the whole study: The mean DNA yield obtained from sorted CD4+ and CD8+ cells came to about 3.2 ug. Among healthy donors, CD4+ cells averaged approximately 11 million reads. Overall study results and limits: The study found no significant CD8+ Simpson's diversity difference between patients and controls. Overlapping CD8+ CDR3 repertoires of patients and controls contained roughly 29 shared sequences.

CDR3 and TCR beta VDJ profiling relied on genomic DNA as the template. TCRdb processed the reads anew with MiXCR; each CDR3 protein has one entry. The sample records 150,000 to 200,000 distinct CDR3 sequences, about three fifths being singletons. Material for sequencing was sorted CD4+, CD8+, or CD8+CD57+ T cells (not recorded which) from PBMCs. The V and J genes are TRBV12-3 or TRBV12-4 and TRBJ1-1; D gene ambiguous. The receptor was derived from a human donor in good health. The CDR3: CASTFDTEAFF. CDR3 nucleotide sequence: TGTGCCAGCACCTTCGACACTGAAGCTTTCTTT.